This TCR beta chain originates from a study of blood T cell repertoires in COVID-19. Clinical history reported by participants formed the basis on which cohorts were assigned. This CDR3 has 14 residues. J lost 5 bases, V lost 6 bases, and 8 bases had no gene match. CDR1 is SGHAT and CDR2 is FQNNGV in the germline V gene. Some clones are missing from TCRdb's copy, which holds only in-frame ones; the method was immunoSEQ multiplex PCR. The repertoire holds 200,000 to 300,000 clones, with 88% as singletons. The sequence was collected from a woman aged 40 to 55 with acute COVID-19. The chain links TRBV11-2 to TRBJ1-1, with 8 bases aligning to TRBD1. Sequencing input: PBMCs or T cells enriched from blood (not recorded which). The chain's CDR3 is CASSFGQGRTEAFF. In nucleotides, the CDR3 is TGTGCCAGCAGTTTTGGACAGGGTCGAACTGAAGCTTTCTTT.